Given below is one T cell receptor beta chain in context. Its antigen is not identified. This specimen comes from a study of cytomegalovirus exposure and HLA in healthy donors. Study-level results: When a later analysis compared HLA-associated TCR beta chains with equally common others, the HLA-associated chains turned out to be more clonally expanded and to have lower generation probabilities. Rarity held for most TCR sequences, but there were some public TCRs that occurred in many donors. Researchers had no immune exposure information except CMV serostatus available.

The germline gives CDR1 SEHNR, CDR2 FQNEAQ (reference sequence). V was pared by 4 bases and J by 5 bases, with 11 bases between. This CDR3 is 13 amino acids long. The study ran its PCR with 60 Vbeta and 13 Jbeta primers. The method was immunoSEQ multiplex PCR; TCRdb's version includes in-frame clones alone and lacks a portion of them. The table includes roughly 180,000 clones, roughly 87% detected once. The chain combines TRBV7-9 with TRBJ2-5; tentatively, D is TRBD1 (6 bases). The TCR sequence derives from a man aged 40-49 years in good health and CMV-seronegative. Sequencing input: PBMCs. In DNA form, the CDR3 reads TGTGCCAGCAGCTACGGGACACAGGAGACCCAGTACTTC. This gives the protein CASSYGTQETQYF.